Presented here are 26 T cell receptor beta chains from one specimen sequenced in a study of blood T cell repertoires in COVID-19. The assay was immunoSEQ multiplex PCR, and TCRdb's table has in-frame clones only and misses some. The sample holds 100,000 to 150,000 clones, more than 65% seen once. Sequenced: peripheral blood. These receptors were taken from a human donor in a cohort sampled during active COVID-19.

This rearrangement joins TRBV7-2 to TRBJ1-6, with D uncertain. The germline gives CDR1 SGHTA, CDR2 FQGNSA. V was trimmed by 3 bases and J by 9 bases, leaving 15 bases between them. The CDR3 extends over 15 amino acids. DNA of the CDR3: TGTGCCAGCAGCTTCGGACTTTCTGAGTTTTCACCCCTCCACTTT. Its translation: CASSFGLSEFSPLHF. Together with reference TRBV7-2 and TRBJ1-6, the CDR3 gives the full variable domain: GAGVSQSPSNKVTEKGKDVELRCDPISGHTALYWYRQSLGQGLEFLIYFQGNSAPDKSGLPSDRFSAERTGGSVSTLTIQRTQQEDSAVYLCASSFGLSEFSPLHFGNGTRLTVT.

CDR3 region: CASSQEGQGIGGYTF. The CDR3, as DNA: TGCGCCAGCAGCCAAGAGGGACAGGGTATTGGAGGCTACACCTTC. This chain uses TRBV4-3 with TRBJ1-2; 9 positions match TRBD1. CDR1 and CDR2 from the germline V gene are LGHNA and YSLEER. Trimming at V came to 0 bases and at J to 8 bases, leaving 7 bases not matched to a gene. This CDR3 region has 15 residues.

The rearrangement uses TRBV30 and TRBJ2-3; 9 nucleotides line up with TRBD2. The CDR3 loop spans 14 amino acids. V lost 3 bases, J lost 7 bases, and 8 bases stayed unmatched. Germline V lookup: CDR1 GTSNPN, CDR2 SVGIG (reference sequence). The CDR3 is CAWRNSGGTYTQYF. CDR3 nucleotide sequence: TGTGCCTGGAGAAACAGCGGGGGGACGTATACGCAGTATTTT.

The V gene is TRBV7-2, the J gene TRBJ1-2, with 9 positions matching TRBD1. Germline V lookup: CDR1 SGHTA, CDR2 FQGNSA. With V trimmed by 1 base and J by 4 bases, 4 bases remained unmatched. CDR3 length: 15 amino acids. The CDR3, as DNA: TGTGCCAGCAGCTTAGAAGGACAGGGGTCCTATGGCTACACCTTC. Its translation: CASSLEGQGSYGYTF.

CDR3 amino acids: CATQMNTEAFF. Written as DNA, the CDR3 is TGTGCCACACAGATGAACACTGAAGCTTTCTTT. V and J are TRBV19 and TRBJ1-1; D is unclear. This CDR3 comprises 11 residues. Germline V gene sequence: CDR1 LNHDA, CDR2 SQIVND (reference sequence). The V and J ends lost 10 bases and 0 bases respectively, with 6 bases between them.

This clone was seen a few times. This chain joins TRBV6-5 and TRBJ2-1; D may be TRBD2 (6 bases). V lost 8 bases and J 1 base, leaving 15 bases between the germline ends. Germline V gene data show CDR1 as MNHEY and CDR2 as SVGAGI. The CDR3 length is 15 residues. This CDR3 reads CASRLGVGSYNEQFF. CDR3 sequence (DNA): TGTGCCAGCCGACTAGGGGTGGGGTCCTACAATGAGCAGTTCTTC.

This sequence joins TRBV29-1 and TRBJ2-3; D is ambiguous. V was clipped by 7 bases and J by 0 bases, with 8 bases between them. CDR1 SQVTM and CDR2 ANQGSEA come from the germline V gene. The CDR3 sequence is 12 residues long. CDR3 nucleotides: TGCAGCGGCCAGTCTAGCACAGATACGCAGTATTTT. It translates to CSGQSSTDTQYF.

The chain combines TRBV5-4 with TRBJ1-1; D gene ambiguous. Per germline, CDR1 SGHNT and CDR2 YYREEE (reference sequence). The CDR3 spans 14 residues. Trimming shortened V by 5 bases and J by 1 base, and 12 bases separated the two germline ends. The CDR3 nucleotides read TGTGCCAGCAGGATGGGCCATGGGAACACTGAAGCTTTCTTT. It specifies CASRMGHGNTEAFF.

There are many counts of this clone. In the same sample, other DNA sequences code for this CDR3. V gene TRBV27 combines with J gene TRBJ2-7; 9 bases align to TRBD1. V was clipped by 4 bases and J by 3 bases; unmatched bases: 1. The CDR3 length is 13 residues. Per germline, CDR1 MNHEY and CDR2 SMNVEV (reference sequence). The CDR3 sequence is CASSSGQGYEQYF. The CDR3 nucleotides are TGTGCCAGCAGTTCGGGACAGGGCTACGAGCAGTACTTC.

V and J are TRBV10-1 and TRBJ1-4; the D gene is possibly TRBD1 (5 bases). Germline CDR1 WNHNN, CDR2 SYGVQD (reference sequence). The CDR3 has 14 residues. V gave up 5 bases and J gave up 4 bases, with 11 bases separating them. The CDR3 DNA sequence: TGCGCCAGCAGTTATAGGGGTTATAATGAAAAACTGTTTTTT. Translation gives CASSYRGYNEKLFF.

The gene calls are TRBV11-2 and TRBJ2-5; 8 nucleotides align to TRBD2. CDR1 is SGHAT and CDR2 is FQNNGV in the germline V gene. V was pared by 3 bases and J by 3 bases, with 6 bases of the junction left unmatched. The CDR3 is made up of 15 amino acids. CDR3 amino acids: CASSLVRGGKETQYF. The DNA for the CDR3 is TGTGCCAGCAGCTTGGTTCGGGGGGGGAAAGAGACCCAGTACTTC.

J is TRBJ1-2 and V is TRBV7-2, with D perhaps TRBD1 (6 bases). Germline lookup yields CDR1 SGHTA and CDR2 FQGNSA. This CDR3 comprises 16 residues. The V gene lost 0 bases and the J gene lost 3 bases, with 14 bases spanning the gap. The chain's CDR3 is CASSLASRGADYGYTF. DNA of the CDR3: TGTGCCAGCAGCTTAGCGTCACGGGGGGCGGACTATGGCTACACCTTC.

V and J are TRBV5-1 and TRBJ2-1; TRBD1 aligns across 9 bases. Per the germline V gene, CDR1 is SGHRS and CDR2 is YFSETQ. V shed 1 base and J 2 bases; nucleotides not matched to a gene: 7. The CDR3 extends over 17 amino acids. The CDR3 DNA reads TGCGCCAGCAGCTTGCATCCGGACAGGGGAACCTACAATGAGCAGTTCTTC. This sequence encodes CASSLHPDRGTYNEQFF.

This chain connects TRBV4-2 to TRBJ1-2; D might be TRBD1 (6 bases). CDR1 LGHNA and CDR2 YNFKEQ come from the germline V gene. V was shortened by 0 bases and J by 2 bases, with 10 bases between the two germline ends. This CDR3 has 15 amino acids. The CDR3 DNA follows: TGTGCCAGCAGCCAAGAAACAGGGATCAACTATGGCTACACCTTC. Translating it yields CASSQETGINYGYTF.

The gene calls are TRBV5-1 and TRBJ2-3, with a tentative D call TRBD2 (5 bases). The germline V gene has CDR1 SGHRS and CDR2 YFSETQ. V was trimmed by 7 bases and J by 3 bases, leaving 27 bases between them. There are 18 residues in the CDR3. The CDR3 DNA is TGCGCCAGCCGATCATTCTACAATCGTGCGGGCGGGACAGATACGCAGTATTTT. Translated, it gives CASRSFYNRAGGTDTQYF. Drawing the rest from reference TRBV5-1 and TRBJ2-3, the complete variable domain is KAGVTQTPRYLIKTRGQQVTLSCSPISGHRSVSWYQQTPGQGLQFLFEYFSETQRNKGNFPGRFSGRQFSNSRSEMNVSTLELGDSALYLCASRSFYNRAGGTDTQYFGPGTRLTVL.

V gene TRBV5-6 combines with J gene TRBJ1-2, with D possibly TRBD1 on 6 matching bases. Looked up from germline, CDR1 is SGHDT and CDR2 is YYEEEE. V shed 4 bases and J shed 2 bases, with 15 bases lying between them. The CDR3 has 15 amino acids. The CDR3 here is CASSQLTGHNYGYTF. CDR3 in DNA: TGTGCCAGCAGCCAACTGACAGGTCACAACTATGGCTACACCTTC.

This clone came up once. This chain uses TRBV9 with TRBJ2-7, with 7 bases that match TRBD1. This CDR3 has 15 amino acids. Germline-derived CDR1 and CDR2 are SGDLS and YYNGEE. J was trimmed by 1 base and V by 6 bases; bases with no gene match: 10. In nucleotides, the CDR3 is TGTGCCAGCACCCCTACAGGGGCGGCGTCCTACGAGCAGTACTTC. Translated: CASTPTGAASYEQYF.

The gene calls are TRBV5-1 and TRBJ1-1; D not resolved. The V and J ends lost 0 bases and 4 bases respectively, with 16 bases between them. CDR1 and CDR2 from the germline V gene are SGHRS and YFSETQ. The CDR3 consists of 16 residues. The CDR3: CASSLVVERVATEAFF. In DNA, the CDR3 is TGCGCCAGCAGCTTGGTTGTGGAGAGGGTGGCCACTGAAGCTTTCTTT.

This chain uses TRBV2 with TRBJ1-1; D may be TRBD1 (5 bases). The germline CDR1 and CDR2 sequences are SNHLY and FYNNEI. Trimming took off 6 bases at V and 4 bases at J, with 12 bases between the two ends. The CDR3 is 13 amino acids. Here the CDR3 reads CASSFREVTEAFF. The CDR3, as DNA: TGTGCCAGCAGCTTCAGGGAGGTCACTGAAGCTTTCTTT.

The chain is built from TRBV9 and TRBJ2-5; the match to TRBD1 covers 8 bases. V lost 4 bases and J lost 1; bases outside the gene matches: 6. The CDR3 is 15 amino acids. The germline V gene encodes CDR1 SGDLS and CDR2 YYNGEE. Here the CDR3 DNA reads TGTGCCAGCAGCCGGACAGGGATTTTCCAAGAGACCCAGTACTTC. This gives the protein CASSRTGIFQETQYF.

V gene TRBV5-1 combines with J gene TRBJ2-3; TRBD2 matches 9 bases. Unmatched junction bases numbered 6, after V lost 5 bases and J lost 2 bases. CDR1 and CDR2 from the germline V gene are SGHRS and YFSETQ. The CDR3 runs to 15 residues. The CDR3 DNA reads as TGCGCCAGCAGTCGCGAGCGGGGGGCCACAGATACGCAGTATTTT. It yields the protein CASSRERGATDTQYF.

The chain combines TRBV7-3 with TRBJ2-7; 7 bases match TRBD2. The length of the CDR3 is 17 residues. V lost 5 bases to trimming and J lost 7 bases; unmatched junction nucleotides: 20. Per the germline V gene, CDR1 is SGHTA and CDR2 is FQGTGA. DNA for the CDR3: TGTGCCAGCAGCCCCCTGACTAGCTACACCGAACCGGGGGAGCAGTACTTC. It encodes CASSPLTSYTEPGEQYF. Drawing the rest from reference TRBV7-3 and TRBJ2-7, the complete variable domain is GAGVSQTPSNKVTEKGKYVELRCDPISGHTALYWYRQSLGQGPEFLIYFQGTGAADDSGLPNDRFFAVRPEGSVSTLKIQRTERGDSAVYLCASSPLTSYTEPGEQYFGPGTRLTVT.

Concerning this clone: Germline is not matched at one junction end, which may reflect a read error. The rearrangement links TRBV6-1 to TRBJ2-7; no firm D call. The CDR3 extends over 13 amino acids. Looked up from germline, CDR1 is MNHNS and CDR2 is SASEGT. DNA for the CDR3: TGTGCCAGCACTGAACCCATTTCCTACGAGCAGTACTTC. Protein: CASTEPISYEQYF.

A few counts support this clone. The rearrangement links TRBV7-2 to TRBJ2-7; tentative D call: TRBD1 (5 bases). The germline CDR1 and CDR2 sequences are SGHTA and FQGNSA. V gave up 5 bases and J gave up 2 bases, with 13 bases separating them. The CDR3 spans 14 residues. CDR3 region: CASSPQADAYEQYF. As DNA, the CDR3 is TGTGCCAGCAGCCCACAGGCGGACGCCTACGAGCAGTACTTC.

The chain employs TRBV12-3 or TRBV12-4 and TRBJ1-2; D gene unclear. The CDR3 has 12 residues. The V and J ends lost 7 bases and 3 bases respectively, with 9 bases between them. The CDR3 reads CASTEVHYGYTF. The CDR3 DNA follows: TGTGCCAGCACCGAGGTCCACTATGGCTACACCTTC.

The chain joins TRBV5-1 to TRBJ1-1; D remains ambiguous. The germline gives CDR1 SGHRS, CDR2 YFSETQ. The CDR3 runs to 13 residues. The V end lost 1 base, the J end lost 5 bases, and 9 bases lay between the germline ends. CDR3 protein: CASSLSQATEAFF. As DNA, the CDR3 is TGCGCCAGCAGCTTGTCGCAGGCGACTGAAGCTTTCTTT.